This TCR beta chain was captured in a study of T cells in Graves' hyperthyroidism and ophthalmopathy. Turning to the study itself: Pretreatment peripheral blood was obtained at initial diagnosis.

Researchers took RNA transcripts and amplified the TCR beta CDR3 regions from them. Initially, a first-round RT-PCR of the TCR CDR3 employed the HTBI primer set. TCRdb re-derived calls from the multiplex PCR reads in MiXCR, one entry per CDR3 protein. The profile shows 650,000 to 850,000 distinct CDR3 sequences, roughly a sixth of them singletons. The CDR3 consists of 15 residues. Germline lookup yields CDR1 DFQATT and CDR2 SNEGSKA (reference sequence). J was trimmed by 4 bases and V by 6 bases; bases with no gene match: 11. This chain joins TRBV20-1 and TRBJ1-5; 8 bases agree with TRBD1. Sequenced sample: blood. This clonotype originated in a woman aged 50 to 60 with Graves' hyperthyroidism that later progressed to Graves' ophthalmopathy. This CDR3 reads CSAAAPTGVNQPQHF. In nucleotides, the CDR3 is TGCAGTGCGGCGGCACCGACAGGGGTGAATCAGCCCCAGCATTTT.